The 19 T cell receptor beta chains given below trace back to one sample, sequenced in a study of CD8 T cells in Susac syndrome. RNA totalling roughly 0.5 to 1 ug underwent reverse transcription with random hexamers. TCRdb independently ran MiXCR on the immunoSEQ multiplex PCR reads; one entry per CDR3 protein. Found here are some 190,000 distinct CDR3 sequences, roughly 92% of them singletons; the top ten hold 0.1% to 0.12%. Sequenced input: CD4+ T cells from PBMCs. The receptors originated from a human donor in good health.

The chain carries TRBV2 and TRBJ1-1; 8 bases agree with TRBD1. The J segment lost 4 bases and the V segment lost 2 bases, leaving 6 bases of the junction unmatched. The CDR3 is 15 residues long. From germline, CDR1 is SNHLY and CDR2 FYNNEI. CDR3: CASSEQGALSTEAFF. Written as DNA, the CDR3 is TGTGCCAGCAGTGAACAGGGGGCGTTGAGCACTGAAGCTTTCTTT.

This chain links TRBV27 with TRBJ2-5; no reliable D call. The ends were cut back, 2 bases at V and 4 bases at J, with 17 bases in the middle. CDR3 length: 16 amino acids. Looked up from germline, CDR1 is MNHEY and CDR2 is SMNVEV (reference sequence). The CDR3 is CASSLRLPTVGETQYF. The CDR3 DNA follows: TGTGCCAGCAGTTTAAGGTTACCTACGGTGGGAGAGACCCAGTACTTC.

The gene calls are TRBV6-1 and TRBJ1-5; D gene uncertain. There are 13 residues in the CDR3. Trimming cost V 7 bases and J 0 bases, with 7 bases left between them. Germline values: CDR1 MNHNS, CDR2 SASEGT. The CDR3 nucleotides are TGTGCCAGCAAGCAGTTTAGCAATCAGCCCCAGCATTTT. Encoded protein: CASKQFSNQPQHF.

V usage is TRBV28 and J usage is TRBJ2-7; D remains unclear. CDR1 and CDR2 (germline): MDHEN, SYDVKM. The CDR3 is made up of 13 amino acids. V gave up 5 bases and J gave up 2 bases, with 10 bases separating them. CDR3: CASSVAQAYEQYF. The CDR3 coding sequence is TGTGCCAGCAGTGTAGCCCAGGCCTACGAGCAGTACTTC.

The chain carries TRBV4-3 and TRBJ2-7, with 11 bases identical to TRBD1. V lost 4 bases and J lost 3; bases outside the gene matches: 8. CDR3 size: 16 residues. CDR1 and CDR2 (germline): LGHNA, YSLEER. CDR3 residues: CASSLPGTGGIYEQYV. The CDR3 nucleotides read TGCGCCAGCAGCCTACCAGGGACAGGGGGAATCTACGAGCAGTACGTC.

The V gene is TRBV6-2 or TRBV6-3, the J gene TRBJ2-7; the match to TRBD2 covers 7 bases. There are 16 residues in the CDR3. Germline V gene data show CDR1 as MNHEY and CDR2 as SVGEGT. Unmatched junction bases numbered 8, after V lost 0 bases and J lost 3 bases. The CDR3 DNA sequence: TGTGCCAGCAGTTACTCTAAGCGGGGAACTTTCTACGAGCAGTACTTC. It codes for CASSYSKRGTFYEQYF.

This clonotype has more than one count but fewer than ten. The chain is built from TRBV7-6 and TRBJ1-1, with D hard to call. The germline gives CDR1 SGHVS, CDR2 FNYEAQ. This CDR3 spans 13 amino acids. The V end was cut by 5 bases, the J end by 1 base, with 8 bases between. This chain's CDR3 is CASSEGGNTEAFF. The CDR3 DNA sequence: TGTGCCAGCAGCGAGGGTGGGAACACTGAAGCTTTCTTT.

The rearrangement links TRBV10-3 to TRBJ2-2; D perhaps matches TRBD1 (6 bases). Trimming stripped 10 bases from V and 2 bases from J, with 14 bases between. From germline, CDR1 is ENHRY and CDR2 SYGVKD. This CDR3 is 14 amino acids long. DNA of the CDR3: TGTGCCACCAACCGGGACACCAACACCGGGGAGCTGTTTTTT. The encoded protein is CATNRDTNTGELFF.

The CDR3 sequence: CASSSGASGSDTQYF. In DNA, the CDR3 is TGTGCCAGTAGTTCGGGAGCTAGCGGGTCAGATACGCAGTATTTT. The chain links TRBV19 to TRBJ2-3, with TRBD2 identical over 8 bases. This CDR3 contains 15 residues. Germline V CDR1 and CDR2: LNHDA, SQIVND (reference sequence). Trimming took 5 bases from V and 4 from J; bases not matched to a gene: 8.

This sequence joins TRBV30 and TRBJ2-1; 10 nucleotides agree with TRBD2. CDR1 and CDR2 from the germline V gene are GTSNPN and SVGIG (reference sequence). Losses at the gene ends were 0 bases for V and 15 bases for J; bases not matched to a gene: 14. This CDR3 has 15 residues. The DNA of the CDR3 is TGTGCCTGGAGTGTAGGGATAGCGGGGGGTACGCCGGCGTTCTTC. It is translated as CAWSVGIAGGTPAFF. Variable domain in full (rest from reference TRBV30 and TRBJ2-1): SQTIHQWPATLVQPVGSPLSLECTVEGTSNPNLYWYRQAAGRGLQLLFYSVGIGQISSEVPQNLSASRPQDRQFILSSKKLLLSDSGFYLCAWSVGIAGGTPAFFGPGTRLTVL.

The chain uses TRBV7-9 and TRBJ1-6, with 7 bases identical to TRBD1. CDR1 and CDR2 (germline): SEHNR, FQNEAQ (reference sequence). This CDR3 comprises 14 residues. Trimming removed 3 bases from V and 7 bases from J; junction bases left unmatched: 3. DNA for the CDR3: TGTGCCAGCAGCTTTGGACAGGTCAATTCACCCCTCCACTTT. The encoded protein is CASSFGQVNSPLHF. The full variable domain, its missing parts supplied by reference TRBV7-9 and TRBJ1-6, is DTGVSQNPRHKITKRGQNVTFRCDPISEHNRLYWYRQTLGQGPEFLTYFQNEAQLEKSRLLSDRFSAERPKGSFSTLEIQRTEQGDSAMYLCASSFGQVNSPLHFGNGTRLTVT.

A word on this clonotype: An end of the junction differs from the germline gene, which may be a read error. The chain combines TRBV30 with TRBJ1-6; a weak D match, TRBD1 (6 bases). Germline V CDR1 and CDR2: GTSNPN, SVGIG (reference sequence). The CDR3 length is 14 residues. CDR3: CAWKNSGDNSPLHF. CDR3 in DNA: TGTGCCTGGAAGAACTCAGGGGATAACTCACCCCTCCACTTT.

V is TRBV7-9 and J is TRBJ2-7, with D perhaps matching TRBD1 (6 bases). V was trimmed by 5 bases and J by 5 bases, leaving 13 bases between them. From germline, CDR1 is SEHNR and CDR2 FQNEAQ (reference sequence). The CDR3 is 13 amino acids. For the CDR3, the DNA is TGTGCCAGCAGCCCCGACAGGTACCACGAGCAGTACTTC. The encoded protein is CASSPDRYHEQYF.

The chain is built from TRBV5-1 and TRBJ2-2; D is possibly TRBD2 (6 bases). CDR1 is SGHRS and CDR2 is YFSETQ in the germline V gene. The CDR3 length is 16 residues. Trimming left V 0 bases short and J 3 bases short, with 12 bases between. The CDR3 here is CASSLGRGVYTGELFF. The CDR3 DNA reads TGCGCCAGCAGCTTGGGCCGCGGGGTATACACCGGGGAGCTGTTTTTT.

V usage is TRBV19 and J usage is TRBJ1-6; D gene unclear. The CDR3 is made up of 14 amino acids. Germline-derived CDR1 and CDR2 are LNHDA and SQIVND (reference sequence). V lost 10 bases, J lost 2 bases, and 12 bases lay in between. As DNA, the CDR3 is TGTGCCACCGCAGGAGCAGCCTATAATTCACCCCTCCACTTT. It translates to CATAGAAYNSPLHF.

J is TRBJ2-3 and V is TRBV4-3; TRBD2 is a possible D gene (6 bases). Germline-derived CDR1 and CDR2 are LGHNA and YSLEER. This CDR3 is 17 amino acids long. Trimming removed 3 bases at V and 2 bases at J, with 18 bases between. The CDR3 DNA reads TGCGCCAGCAGCCAGGAGCCCTTAGCGGTGATCACAGATACGCAGTATTTT. It encodes CASSQEPLAVITDTQYF.

The chain joins TRBV3-1 to TRBJ1-2; 11 nucleotides line up with TRBD1. The J segment lost 2 bases and the V segment lost 0 bases, leaving 8 bases of the junction unmatched. The CDR3 extends over 18 amino acids. Germline CDR1 is LGHDT and CDR2 is YNNKEL (reference sequence). The CDR3 sequence is CASSQDGSGTGGNYGYTF. Written as DNA, the CDR3 is TGTGCCAGCAGCCAAGATGGCAGTGGGACAGGGGGAAACTATGGCTACACCTTC.

V and J are TRBV18 and TRBJ1-1; D not certain. The CDR3 totals 12 residues. V was cut by 2 bases and J by 7 bases, with 8 bases left in between. Germline V gene sequence: CDR1 KGHSH, CDR2 LQKENI. The CDR3 DNA follows: TGTGCCAGCTCACCAGCAGGAGGTGAAGCTTTCTTT. Protein: CASSPAGGEAFF.

The genes are TRBV6-5 and TRBJ1-2, with D possibly TRBD1 on 5 matching bases. Germline V gene data show CDR1 as MNHEY and CDR2 as SVGAGI. CDR3 size: 16 residues. V was cut by 3 bases and J by 6 bases, with 20 bases left in between. DNA for the CDR3: TGTGCCAGCAGTTATACGGGGGGAAGGGCGCTGGATGGCTACACCTTC. Amino acids: CASSYTGGRALDGYTF.